Listed here are 21 T cell receptor beta chains from one sample, sequenced in a study of shared clonotypes between healthy human individuals (dated by TCRdb to about 2020). The library was made by the immunoSEQ multiplex PCR assay. The immuneACCESS repertoire file appears here via TCRdb, limited to in-frame rearrangements. These files lack a portion of the clones; in checked studies, under half of the deficit traces to unresolved V genes, and the cause of the others is not known. For this sample there are roughly 680,000 clones; roughly two thirds appear just once. Approximately 1.7% of the sample goes to the ten largest clones. Sequencing was carried out using memory CD4+ T cells sorted from blood. What this sample's cell subset or site label stands for: CD45RA-negative fraction. The receptors here all came from a woman in her thirties in good health.

The V and J genes are TRBV7-9 and TRBJ1-3, with 7 bases matching TRBD1. Germline lookup yields CDR1 SEHNR and CDR2 FQNEAQ (reference sequence). Unmatched junction bases numbered 4, after V lost 3 bases and J lost 2 bases. This CDR3 region has 15 residues. The CDR3 coding sequence is TGTGCCAGCAGCTTTGGCGGGACAGCTGGAAACACCATATATTTT. Translating it yields CASSFGGTAGNTIYF.

The rearrangement uses TRBV7-3 and TRBJ2-2; unclear D gene. This CDR3 region has 15 residues. The germline V gene encodes CDR1 SGHTA and CDR2 FQGTGA. V was cut by 1 base and J by 6 bases, with 12 bases left in between. CDR3 DNA sequence: TGTGCCAGCAGCTTAAACCCCCAGGTGGCCGGGGAGCTGTTTTTT. Protein sequence: CASSLNPQVAGELFF.

This sequence joins TRBV5-6 and TRBJ2-7; D is perhaps TRBD2 (6 bases). Trimming pared 2 bases from V and 3 bases from J, leaving 6 bases between. CDR1 and CDR2 (germline): SGHDT, YYEEEE. CDR3 length: 12 residues. CDR3 protein: CASSFSGYEQYF. The DNA for the CDR3 is TGTGCCAGCAGCTTTAGCGGCTACGAGCAGTACTTC.

The V call is TRBV27, the J call TRBJ1-2; D gene unclear. V was trimmed by 7 bases and J by 0 bases, leaving 12 bases between them. The CDR3 length is 14 residues. In germline, CDR1 is MNHEY, CDR2 SMNVEV (reference sequence). Here the CDR3 reads CASTSPSTNYGYTF. For the CDR3, the DNA is TGTGCCAGCACCTCCCCGAGTACTAACTATGGCTACACCTTC.

The gene calls are TRBV7-2 and TRBJ1-2; 8 bases are a match to TRBD1. There are 15 residues in the CDR3. CDR1 and CDR2 (germline): SGHTA, FQGNSA. V was clipped by 5 bases and J by 4 bases; unmatched bases: 9. CDR3 nucleotides: TGTGCCAGCAGCCCAAGCGCGGACAGGGTCTATGGCTACACCTTC. This sequence encodes CASSPSADRVYGYTF.

This chain joins TRBV5-6 and TRBJ1-5; possibly TRBD1 for D (5 bases). V lost 4 bases, J lost 1 base, and 9 bases lay in between. The CDR3 runs to 14 residues. Per germline, CDR1 SGHDT and CDR2 YYEEEE. The CDR3 region is CASSPGWSNQPQHF. The CDR3 nucleotides are TGTGCCAGCAGCCCAGGGTGGAGCAATCAGCCCCAGCATTTT.

The J gene is TRBJ2-7, the V gene TRBV4-1; weak D call: TRBD2 (5 bases). The length of the CDR3 is 18 residues. V lost 1 base and J 3 bases, leaving 22 bases between the germline ends. Germline V lookup: CDR1 MGHRA, CDR2 YSYEKL. CDR3: CASSQVAGGRSSGYEQYF. CDR3 DNA: TGCGCCAGCAGCCAAGTCGCCGGAGGCCGTAGTTCGGGCTACGAGCAGTACTTC.

This clone appeared a few times. This same CDR3 is encoded by further DNA sequences in the sample. This chain uses TRBV5-1 with TRBJ1-1, with TRBD1 identical over 8 bases. The CDR3 consists of 14 residues. V was clipped by 4 bases and J by 1 base; unmatched bases: 3. Per the germline V gene, CDR1 is SGHRS and CDR2 is YFSETQ. In DNA form, the CDR3 reads TGCGCCAGCAGCCCGGGACAGGCGAACACTGAAGCTTTCTTT. This codes for CASSPGQANTEAFF.

Comments on this clone: A single base is all that separates this from a far larger clone, so a read error is likely. V is TRBV7-6 and J is TRBJ2-3; the D gene could be TRBD1 or TRBD2 (5 bases each). The germline V gene encodes CDR1 SGHVS and CDR2 FNYEAQ. There are 15 residues in the CDR3. V was trimmed by 5 bases and J by 0 bases, leaving 12 bases between them. For the CDR3, the DNA is TGTGCCAGCAGCCTCACGTGGGGGAGCACAGATACGCAGTATTTT. Protein sequence: CASSLTWGSTDTQYF.

This clone was seen a handful of times. The rearrangement links TRBV5-1 to TRBJ2-3, with D maybe TRBD2 (7 bases). Germline V gene sequence: CDR1 SGHRS, CDR2 YFSETQ. V dropped 2 bases and J dropped 4 bases, with 11 bases sitting between them. The CDR3 is made up of 14 amino acids. Written as DNA, the CDR3 is TGCGCCAGCAGCTTCGGGGGGCGGGCAGATACGCAGTATTTT. This encodes CASSFGGRADTQYF.

The chain is built from TRBV6-6 and TRBJ2-1, with a tentative D call TRBD1 (7 bases). Germline values: CDR1 MNHNY, CDR2 SVGAGI (reference sequence). CDR3 length: 15 amino acids. V lost 6 bases to trimming and J lost 5 bases, with 17 bases between them. The CDR3 here is CASRGGQIHHNEQFF. The CDR3 coding sequence is TGTGCCAGCAGGGGGGGACAGATACACCACAATGAGCAGTTCTTC.

This rearrangement joins TRBV2 to TRBJ2-3; a weak D match, TRBD2 (7 bases). The V end was cut by 6 bases, the J end by 6 bases, with 16 bases between. Looked up from germline, CDR1 is SNHLY and CDR2 is FYNNEI. CDR3 length equals 14 residues. CDR3 in DNA: TGTGCCAGCAGGAGTGGGAGGGGGGCCGATACGCAGTATTTT. This codes for CASRSGRGADTQYF.

J is TRBJ2-1 and V is TRBV29-1; D gene uncertain. V was shortened by 5 bases and J by 14 bases, with 16 bases between the two germline ends. In germline, CDR1 is SQVTM, CDR2 ANQGSEA. The CDR3 runs to 11 residues. CDR3 nucleotides: TGCAGCGTTACTTACGGGCCGACTGAGTTCTTC. The encoded protein is CSVTYGPTEFF.

This clone appeared many times. The genes are TRBV7-2 and TRBJ2-7; D is ambiguous. The CDR3 length is 15 residues. The germline CDR1 and CDR2 sequences are SGHTA and FQGNSA. The V end was cut by 1 base, the J end by 0 bases, with 10 bases between. CDR3 DNA sequence: TGTGCCAGCAGCTTAGTGGCGGCGAGCTCCTACGAGCAGTACTTC. As protein: CASSLVAASSYEQYF.

V and J are TRBV4-2 and TRBJ2-3, with 9 bases matching TRBD2. J lost 4 bases, V lost 0 bases, and 20 bases had no gene match. The germline V gene encodes CDR1 LGHNA and CDR2 YNFKEQ. The CDR3 loop spans 21 amino acids. DNA of the CDR3: TGTGCCAGCAGCCAAGACCCCTATCTAATGCGGGAGGGCCAGGGAGCAGATACGCAGTATTTT. Residues: CASSQDPYLMREGQGADTQYF.

The chain employs TRBV28 and TRBJ2-1; 13 nucleotides align to TRBD2. Germline CDR1 is MDHEN and CDR2 is SYDVKM. The CDR3 covers 13 residues. Losses at the gene ends were 6 bases for V and 13 bases for J; bases not matched to a gene: 6. CDR3 sequence (DNA): TGTGCCAGCAGCCGAACTAGCGGGAGGGCCCAGTTCTTC. This encodes CASSRTSGRAQFF.

The rearrangement joins TRBV7-9 to TRBJ2-2, with D tentatively TRBD2 (5 bases). CDR1 and CDR2 (germline): SEHNR, FQNEAQ (reference sequence). The CDR3 is made up of 15 amino acids. Trimming left V 5 bases short and J 2 bases short, with 12 bases between. CDR3 DNA sequence: TGTGCCAGCAGCGAGGGAGACTTTAACACCGGGGAGCTGTTTTTT. It codes for CASSEGDFNTGELFF. Using reference TRBV7-9 and TRBJ2-2 for the parts outside the CDR3, the full variable domain is DTGVSQNPRHKITKRGQNVTFRCDPISEHNRLYWYRQTLGQGPEFLTYFQNEAQLEKSRLLSDRFSAERPKGSFSTLEIQRTEQGDSAMYLCASSEGDFNTGELFFGEGSRLTVL.

The CDR3: CASSRSGAHVVTEAFF. The DNA of the CDR3 is TGTGCCAGCAGCCGAAGTGGGGCTCATGTTGTAACTGAAGCTTTCTTT. The J gene is TRBJ1-1, the V gene TRBV25-1; a possible D gene is TRBD1 (5 bases). The germline CDR1 and CDR2 sequences are MGHDK and SYGVNS. This CDR3 has 16 residues. Trimming removed 6 bases from V and 5 bases from J, with 22 bases in between.

A remark on this clone: A much larger clone lies one base from this, so it may be a read error. The chain combines TRBV5-1 with TRBJ2-2; tentatively, D is TRBD1 or TRBD2 (5 bases each). The CDR3 covers 12 residues. The germline V gene has CDR1 SGHRS and CDR2 YFSETQ. Trimming stripped 5 bases from V and 3 bases from J, with 5 bases between. CDR3 in DNA: TGCGCCAGCAGGGGGGACACCGGGGAGCTGTTTTTT. Translating it yields CASRGDTGELFF.

The gene calls are TRBV28 and TRBJ2-7; D remains unclear. The germline V and J ends were trimmed by 11 bases and 3 bases, with 11 bases remaining between them. Germline CDR1 and CDR2: MDHEN and SYDVKM. The CDR3 totals 11 residues. CDR3 in amino acids: CASHSNYEQYF. For the CDR3, the DNA is TGTGCCTCACACTCAAACTACGAGCAGTACTTC. The variable domain in full, completed from reference TRBV28 and TRBJ2-7, reads DVKVTQSSRYLVKRTGEKVFLECVQDMDHENMFWYRQDPGLGLRLIYFSYDVKMKEKGDIPEGYSVSREKKERFSLILESASTNQTSMYLCASHSNYEQYFGPGTRLTVT.

The rearrangement joins TRBV30 to TRBJ1-3; D gene ambiguous. Between the trimmed V and J ends, which lost 3 bases and 7 bases, there was a span of 13 bases. CDR1 and CDR2 from the germline V gene are GTSNPN and SVGIG (reference sequence). The CDR3 consists of 13 residues. CDR3 sequence (DNA): TGTGCCTGGAGCGACACCGGGAGGAACACCATATATTTT. Translated: CAWSDTGRNTIYF.